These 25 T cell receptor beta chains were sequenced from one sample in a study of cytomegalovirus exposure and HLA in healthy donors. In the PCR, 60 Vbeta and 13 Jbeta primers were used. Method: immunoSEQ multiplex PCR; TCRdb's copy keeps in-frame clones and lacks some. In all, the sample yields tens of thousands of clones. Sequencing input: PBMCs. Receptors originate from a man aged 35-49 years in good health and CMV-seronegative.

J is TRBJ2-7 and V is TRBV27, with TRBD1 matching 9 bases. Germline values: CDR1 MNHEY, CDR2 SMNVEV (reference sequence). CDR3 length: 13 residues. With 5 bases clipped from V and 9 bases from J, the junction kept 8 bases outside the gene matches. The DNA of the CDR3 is TGTGCCAGCAGTACAGGGGGCCCGTCGCCGCAGTACTTC. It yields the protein CASSTGGPSPQYF.

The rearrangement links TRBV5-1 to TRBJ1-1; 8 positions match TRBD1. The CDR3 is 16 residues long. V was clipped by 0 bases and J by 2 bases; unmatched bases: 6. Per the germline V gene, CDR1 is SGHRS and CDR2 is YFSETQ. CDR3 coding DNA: TGCGCCAGCAGCTTGGTCCAGGGGGCAGGAAACACTGAAGCTTTCTTT. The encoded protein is CASSLVQGAGNTEAFF.

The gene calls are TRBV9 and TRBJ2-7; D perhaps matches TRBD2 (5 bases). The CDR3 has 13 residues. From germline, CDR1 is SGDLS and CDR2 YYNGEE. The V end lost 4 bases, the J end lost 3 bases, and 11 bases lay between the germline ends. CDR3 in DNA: TGTGCCAGCAGCCCCCTGGGGAGCTACGAGCAGTACTTC. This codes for CASSPLGSYEQYF.

The CDR3 nucleotides read TGTGCCTGGAGTGGGGCTCTAGCCCTCACAGATACGCAGTATTTT. Amino acids: CAWSGALALTDTQYF. V gene TRBV30 combines with J gene TRBJ2-3, with a weak D call TRBD2 (5 bases). The germline gives CDR1 GTSNPN, CDR2 SVGIG (reference sequence). Trimming pared 1 base from V and 2 bases from J, leaving 13 bases between. This CDR3 is 15 amino acids long.

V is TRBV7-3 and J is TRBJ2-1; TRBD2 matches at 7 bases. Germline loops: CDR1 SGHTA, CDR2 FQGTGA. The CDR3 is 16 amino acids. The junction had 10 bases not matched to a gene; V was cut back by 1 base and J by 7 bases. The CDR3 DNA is TGTGCCAGCAGCTTAAGGGGGGGGGACTATGAGAATGAGCAGTTCTTC. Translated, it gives CASSLRGGDYENEQFF.

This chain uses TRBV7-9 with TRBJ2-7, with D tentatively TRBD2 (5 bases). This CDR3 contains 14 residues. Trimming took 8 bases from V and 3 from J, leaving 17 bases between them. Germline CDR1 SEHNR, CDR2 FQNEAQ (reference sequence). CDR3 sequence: CASRDDGNYYEQYF. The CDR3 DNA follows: TGTGCCAGCCGAGACGACGGGAACTACTACGAGCAGTACTTC.

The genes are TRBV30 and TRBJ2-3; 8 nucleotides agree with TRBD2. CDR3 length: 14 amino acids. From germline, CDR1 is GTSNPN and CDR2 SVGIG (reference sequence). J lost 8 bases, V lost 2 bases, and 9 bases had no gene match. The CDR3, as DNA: TGTGCCTGGAGTATCAGCGGGGGCCTAGGTACGCAGTATTTT. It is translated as CAWSISGGLGTQYF.

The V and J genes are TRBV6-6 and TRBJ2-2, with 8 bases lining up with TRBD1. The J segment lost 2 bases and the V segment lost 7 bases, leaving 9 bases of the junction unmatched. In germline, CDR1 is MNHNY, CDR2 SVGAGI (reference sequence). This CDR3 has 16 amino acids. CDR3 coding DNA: TGTGCCAGCACAAGGACAGGGAGGTTCAACACCGGGGAGCTGTTTTTT. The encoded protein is CASTRTGRFNTGELFF.

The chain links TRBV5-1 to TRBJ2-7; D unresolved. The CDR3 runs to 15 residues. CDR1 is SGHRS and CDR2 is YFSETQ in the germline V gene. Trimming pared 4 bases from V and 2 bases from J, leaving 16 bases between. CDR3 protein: CASSKTTSETYEQYF. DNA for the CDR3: TGCGCCAGCAGCAAAACTACAAGTGAGACCTACGAGCAGTACTTC. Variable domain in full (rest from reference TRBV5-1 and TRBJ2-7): KAGVTQTPRYLIKTRGQQVTLSCSPISGHRSVSWYQQTPGQGLQFLFEYFSETQRNKGNFPGRFSGRQFSNSRSEMNVSTLELGDSALYLCASSKTTSETYEQYFGPGTRLTVT.

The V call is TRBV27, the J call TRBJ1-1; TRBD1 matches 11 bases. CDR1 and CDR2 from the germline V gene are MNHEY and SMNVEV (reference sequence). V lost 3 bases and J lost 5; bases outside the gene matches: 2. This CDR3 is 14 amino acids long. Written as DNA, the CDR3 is TGTGCCAGCAGTTTGGGACAGGGGGTAACTGAAGCTTTCTTT. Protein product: CASSLGQGVTEAFF.

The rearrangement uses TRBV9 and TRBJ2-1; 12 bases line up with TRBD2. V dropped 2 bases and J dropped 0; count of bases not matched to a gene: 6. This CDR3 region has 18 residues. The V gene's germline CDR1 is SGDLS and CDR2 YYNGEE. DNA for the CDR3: TGTGCCAGCAGCGTCGATCCTAGCGGGGGGGCCTCCTACAATGAGCAGTTCTTC. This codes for CASSVDPSGGASYNEQFF.

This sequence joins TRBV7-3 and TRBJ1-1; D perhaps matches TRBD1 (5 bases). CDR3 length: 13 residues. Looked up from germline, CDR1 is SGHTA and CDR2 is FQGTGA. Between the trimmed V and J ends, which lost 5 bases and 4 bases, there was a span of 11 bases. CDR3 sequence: CASSPQGSTEAFF. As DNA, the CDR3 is TGTGCCAGCAGCCCCCAGGGATCCACTGAAGCTTTCTTT.

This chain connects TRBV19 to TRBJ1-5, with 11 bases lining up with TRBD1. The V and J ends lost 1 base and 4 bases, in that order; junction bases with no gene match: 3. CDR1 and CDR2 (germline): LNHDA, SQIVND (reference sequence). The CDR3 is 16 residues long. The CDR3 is CASSIVGQGANQPQHF. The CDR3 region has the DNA TGTGCCAGTAGTATAGTTGGACAGGGGGCGAATCAGCCCCAGCATTTT. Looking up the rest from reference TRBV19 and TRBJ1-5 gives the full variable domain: DGGITQSPKYLFRKEGQNVTLSCEQNLNHDAMYWYRQDPGQGLRLIYYSQIVNDFQKGDIAEGYSVSREKKESFPLTVTSAQKNPTAFYLCASSIVGQGANQPQHFGDGTRLSIL.

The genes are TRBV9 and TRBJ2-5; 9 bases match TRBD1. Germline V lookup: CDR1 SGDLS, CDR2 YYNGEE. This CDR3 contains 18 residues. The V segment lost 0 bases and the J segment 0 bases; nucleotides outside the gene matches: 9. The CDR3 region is CASSVGIPGTGNQETQYF. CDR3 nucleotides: TGTGCCAGCAGCGTAGGTATCCCTGGGACAGGGAACCAAGAGACCCAGTACTTC.

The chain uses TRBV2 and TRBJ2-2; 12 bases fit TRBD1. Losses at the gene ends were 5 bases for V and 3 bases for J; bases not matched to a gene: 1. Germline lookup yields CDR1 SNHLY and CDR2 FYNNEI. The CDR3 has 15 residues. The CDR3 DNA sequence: TGTGCCAGCAGTAGGGACAGGGGGCACACCGGGGAGCTGTTTTTT. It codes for CASSRDRGHTGELFF.

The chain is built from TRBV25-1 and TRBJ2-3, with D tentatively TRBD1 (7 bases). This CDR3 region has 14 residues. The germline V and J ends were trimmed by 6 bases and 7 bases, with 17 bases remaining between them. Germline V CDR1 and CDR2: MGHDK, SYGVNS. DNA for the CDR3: TGTGCCAGCAGGGACAGGCGAGGCGGGAATACGCAGTATTTT. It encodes CASRDRRGGNTQYF.

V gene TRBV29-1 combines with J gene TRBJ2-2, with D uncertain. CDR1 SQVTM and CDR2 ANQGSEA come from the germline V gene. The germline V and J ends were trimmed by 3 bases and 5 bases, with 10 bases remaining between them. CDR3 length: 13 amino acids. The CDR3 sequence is CSVDTGRTGELFF. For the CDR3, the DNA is TGCAGCGTTGACACGGGTCGGACCGGGGAGCTGTTTTTT.

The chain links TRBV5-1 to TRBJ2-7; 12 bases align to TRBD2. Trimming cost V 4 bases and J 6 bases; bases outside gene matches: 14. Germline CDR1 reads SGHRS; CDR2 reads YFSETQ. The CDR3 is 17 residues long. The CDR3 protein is CASSPSTSGGGSGEQYF. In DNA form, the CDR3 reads TGCGCCAGCAGCCCCTCGACTAGCGGGGGCGGCAGTGGCGAGCAGTACTTC. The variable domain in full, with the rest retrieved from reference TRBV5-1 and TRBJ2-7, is KAGVTQTPRYLIKTRGQQVTLSCSPISGHRSVSWYQQTPGQGLQFLFEYFSETQRNKGNFPGRFSGRQFSNSRSEMNVSTLELGDSALYLCASSPSTSGGGSGEQYFGPGTRLTVT.

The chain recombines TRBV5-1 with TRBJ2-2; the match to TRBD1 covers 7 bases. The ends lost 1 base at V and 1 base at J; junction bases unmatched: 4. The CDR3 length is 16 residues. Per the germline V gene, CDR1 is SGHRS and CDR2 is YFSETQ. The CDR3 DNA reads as TGCGCCAGCAGCTTGAGGACAGGAGGGAACACCGGGGAGCTGTTTTTT. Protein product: CASSLRTGGNTGELFF.

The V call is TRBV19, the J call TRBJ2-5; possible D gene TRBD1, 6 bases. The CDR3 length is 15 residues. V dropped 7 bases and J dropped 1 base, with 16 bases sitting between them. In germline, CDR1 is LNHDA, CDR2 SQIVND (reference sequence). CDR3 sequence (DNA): TGTGCCAGTACCCTCGGGACATCGTCCCAAGAGACCCAGTACTTC. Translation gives CASTLGTSSQETQYF.

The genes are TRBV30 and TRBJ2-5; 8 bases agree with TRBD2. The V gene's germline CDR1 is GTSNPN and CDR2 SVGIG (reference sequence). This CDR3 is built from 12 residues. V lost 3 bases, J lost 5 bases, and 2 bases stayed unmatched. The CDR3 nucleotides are TGTGCCTGGAGCCGGGGGGGGGAGACCCAGTACTTC. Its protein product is CAWSRGGETQYF.

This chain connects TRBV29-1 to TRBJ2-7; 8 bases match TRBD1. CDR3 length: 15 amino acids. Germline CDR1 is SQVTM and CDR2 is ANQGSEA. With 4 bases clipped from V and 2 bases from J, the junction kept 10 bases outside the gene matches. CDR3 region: CSVVGRQGTPYEQYF. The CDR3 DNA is TGCAGCGTTGTGGGTCGACAGGGGACCCCCTACGAGCAGTACTTC.

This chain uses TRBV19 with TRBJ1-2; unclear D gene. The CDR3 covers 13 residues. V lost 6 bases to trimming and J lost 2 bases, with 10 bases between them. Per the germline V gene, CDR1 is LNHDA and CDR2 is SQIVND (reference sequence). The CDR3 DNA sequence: TGTGCCAGTAGGAAGACGGGGAACTATGGCTACACCTTC. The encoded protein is CASRKTGNYGYTF.

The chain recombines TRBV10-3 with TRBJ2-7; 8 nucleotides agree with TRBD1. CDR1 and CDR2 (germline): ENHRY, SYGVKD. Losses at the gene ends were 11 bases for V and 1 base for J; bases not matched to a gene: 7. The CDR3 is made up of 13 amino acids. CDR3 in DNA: TGTGCCGCCCTAGGGACAGGTTCCTACGAGCAGTACTTC. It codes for CAALGTGSYEQYF.

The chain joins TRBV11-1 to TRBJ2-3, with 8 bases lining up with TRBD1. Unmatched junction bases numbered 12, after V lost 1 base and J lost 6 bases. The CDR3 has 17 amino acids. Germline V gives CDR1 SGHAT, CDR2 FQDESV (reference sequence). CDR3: CASSLGPSGGAGDTQYF. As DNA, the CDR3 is TGTGCCAGCAGCTTAGGCCCCTCAGGGGGCGCAGGGGATACGCAGTATTTT.